These T cell receptor beta chains were read from a single sample in a study of CD8 T cells in ankylosing spondylitis. TCRdb re-called the 5' RACE reads with MiXCR, one entry per CDR3 protein. Of about 840,000 distinct CDR3 sequences in the sample, about 12% were seen once. Sequencing was carried out using blood, either unsorted or a sorted T cell fraction (not recorded which). These receptors were obtained from a male donor with ankylosing spondylitis. Both conserved end residues are part of each CDR3. D genes are given only for firm matches. A clone size is listed for some rows: how often the clone was seen (once, few, many), or a class if it is expanded.

J gene: TRBJ2-1
CDR3 length: 17
D gene: TRBD2
clone size: NA
V gene: TRBV20-1
CDR3 protein: CSARKRETGGSYNEQFF
CDR3 DNA: TGCAGTGCTAGGAAGCGGGAGACGGGGGGGTCCTACAATGAGCAGTTCTTC

J gene: TRBJ1-6
CDR3 length: 13
D gene: NA
clone size: NA
V gene: TRBV20-1
CDR3 protein: CSASKAGDSPLHF
CDR3 DNA: TGCAGTGCTAGTAAGGCAGGGGATTCACCCCTCCACTTT

J gene: TRBJ1-2
CDR3 length: 17
D gene: NA
clone size: few
V gene: TRBV4-2
CDR3 protein: CASSQPGAGQSNYGYTF
CDR3 DNA: TGTGCCAGCAGCCAACCTGGGGCGGGACAAAGTAACTATGGCTACACCTTC

J gene: TRBJ2-2
CDR3 length: 13
D gene: NA
clone size: NA
V gene: TRBV10-3
CDR3 protein: CATQGPDTGELFF
CDR3 DNA: TGTGCCACCCAGGGTCCGGACACCGGGGAGCTGTTTTTT

J gene: TRBJ2-7
CDR3 length: 15
D gene: NA
clone size: many
V gene: TRBV7-8
CDR3 protein: CASSLAEHRTYEQYF
CDR3 DNA: TGTGCCAGCAGCTTAGCTGAACATCGGACCTACGAGCAGTACTTC

J gene: TRBJ2-1
CDR3 length: 14
D gene: TRBD2
clone size: few
V gene: TRBV20-1
CDR3 protein: CRMGGAGGPHEQFF
CDR3 DNA: TGCAGGATGGGTGGAGCGGGGGGGCCCCATGAGCAGTTCTTC

J gene: TRBJ1-1
CDR3 length: 16
D gene: TRBD1
clone size: NA
V gene: TRBV6-5
CDR3 protein: CASSYSGTGANSEAFF
CDR3 DNA: TGTGCCAGCAGTTACTCGGGGACAGGGGCGAATAGTGAAGCTTTCTTT

J gene: TRBJ2-7
CDR3 length: 14
D gene: NA
clone size: NA
V gene: TRBV4-3
CDR3 protein: CASSPSQIHYEQYF
CDR3 DNA: TGCGCCAGCAGCCCGTCACAGATTCACTACGAGCAGTACTTC

J gene: TRBJ1-4
CDR3 length: 12
D gene: NA
clone size: few
V gene: TRBV28
CDR3 protein: CASKKRGEKLFF
CDR3 DNA: TGTGCCAGCAAAAAAAGGGGTGAAAAACTGTTTTTT

J gene: TRBJ2-3
CDR3 length: 12
D gene: TRBD1
clone size: NA
V gene: TRBV29-1
CDR3 protein: CSGVTGSDTQYF
CDR3 DNA: TGCAGCGGAGTGACAGGGTCCGATACGCAGTATTTT

J gene: TRBJ2-7
CDR3 length: 16
D gene: NA
clone size: NA
V gene: TRBV15
CDR3 protein: CATSRDLGTPSYEQYF
CDR3 DNA: TGTGCCACCAGCAGAGATCTAGGGACACCGTCCTACGAGCAGTACTTC

J gene: TRBJ2-1
CDR3 length: 15
D gene: TRBD2
clone size: NA
V gene: TRBV9
CDR3 protein: CASSVTAGGISEQFF
CDR3 DNA: TGTGCCAGCAGCGTTACTGCGGGAGGGATTAGTGAGCAGTTCTTC

J gene: TRBJ1-1
CDR3 length: 14
D gene: TRBD1
clone size: NA
V gene: TRBV6-1
CDR3 protein: CASRPETGGTEAFF
CDR3 DNA: TGTGCCAGCAGACCGGAGACAGGGGGCACTGAAGCTTTCTTT

J gene: TRBJ2-7
CDR3 length: 15
D gene: NA
clone size: many
V gene: TRBV5-1
CDR3 protein: CASSLGGWSSYEQYF
CDR3 DNA: TGCGCCAGCAGCTTGGGCGGGTGGAGCTCCTACGAGCAGTACTTC

J gene: TRBJ2-5
CDR3 length: 13
D gene: TRBD2
clone size: NA
V gene: TRBV20-1
CDR3 protein: CSARLTSAETQYF
CDR3 DNA: TGCAGTGCTCGCCTGACTAGCGCCGAGACCCAGTACTTC

J gene: TRBJ2-5
CDR3 length: 13
D gene: TRBD1
clone size: NA
V gene: TRBV12-3/TRBV12-4
CDR3 protein: CASRTGGVETQYF
CDR3 DNA: TGTGCCAGCAGAACAGGGGGCGTAGAGACCCAGTACTTC

J gene: TRBJ1-5
CDR3 length: 15
D gene: NA
clone size: NA
V gene: TRBV6-1
CDR3 protein: CASILAGLSNQPQHF
CDR3 DNA: TGTGCCAGCATACTAGCAGGGCTTAGCAATCAGCCCCAGCATTTT

J gene: TRBJ1-6
CDR3 length: 16
D gene: NA
clone size: many
V gene: TRBV5-1
CDR3 protein: CASSLVAAMVNSPLHF
CDR3 DNA: TGCGCCAGCAGCTTGGTGGCAGCGATGGTTAATTCACCCCTCCACTTT

J gene: TRBJ2-3
CDR3 length: 17
D gene: TRBD2
clone size: NA
V gene: TRBV4-3
CDR3 protein: CASSQDGARGGTDTQYF
CDR3 DNA: TGCGCCAGCAGCCAAGACGGGGCCCGGGGGGGCACAGATACGCAGTATTTT

J gene: TRBJ1-5
CDR3 length: 14
D gene: NA
clone size: NA
V gene: TRBV5-5
CDR3 protein: CASSLVGVNQPQHF
CDR3 DNA: TGTGCCAGCAGCTTGGTGGGTGTAAATCAGCCCCAGCATTTT

J gene: TRBJ2-7
CDR3 length: 14
D gene: NA
clone size: few
V gene: TRBV20-1
CDR3 protein: CSASLGLPGYEQYF
CDR3 DNA: TGCAGTGCTAGCTTAGGACTACCCGGATACGAGCAGTACTTC

J gene: TRBJ1-6
CDR3 length: 15
D gene: TRBD1
clone size: NA
V gene: TRBV28
CDR3 protein: CASSLSGQQNSPLHF
CDR3 DNA: TGTGCCAGCAGTTTGTCGGGACAGCAAAATTCACCCCTCCACTTT

J gene: TRBJ2-5
CDR3 length: 13
D gene: NA
clone size: NA
V gene: TRBV12-3/TRBV12-4
CDR3 protein: CASKWAIQETQYF
CDR3 DNA: TGTGCCAGCAAGTGGGCCATCCAAGAGACCCAGTACTTC

J gene: TRBJ1-1
CDR3 length: 13
D gene: NA
clone size: many
V gene: TRBV29-1
CDR3 protein: CSVVGQVNTEAFF
CDR3 DNA: TGCAGCGTTGTGGGGCAGGTGAACACTGAAGCTTTCTTT

J gene: TRBJ2-1
CDR3 length: 16
D gene: TRBD2
clone size: NA
V gene: TRBV7-2
CDR3 protein: CASSYLAGAGYNEQFF
CDR3 DNA: TGTGCCAGCAGCTATTTAGCGGGAGCAGGATACAATGAGCAGTTCTTC

J gene: TRBJ2-7
CDR3 length: 15
D gene: NA
clone size: many
V gene: TRBV6-5
CDR3 protein: CASSYDPRNSYEQYF
CDR3 DNA: TGTGCCAGCAGTTATGACCCGAGGAATTCCTACGAGCAGTACTTC

J gene: TRBJ1-2
CDR3 length: 14
D gene: TRBD1
clone size: NA
V gene: TRBV2
CDR3 protein: CASRNTGGDYGYTF
CDR3 DNA: TGTGCCAGCAGAAATACAGGGGGCGATTATGGCTACACCTTC